This T cell receptor (beta chain) was retrieved from a study of Graves' ophthalmopathy and Graves' hyperthyroidism. Broader study findings: Most thyroid clonotypes expanded beyond 0.001 frequency were also found in blood. As the model predicted ophthalmopathy progression, it achieved a sensitivity of 70% to 71% and a specificity of around 76%.

On this clonotype itself: Its antigen remains unidentified. This may come from a read error, since a much larger clone is one base off.

The CDR3 covers 13 residues. The V gene's germline CDR1 is SGHRS and CDR2 YFSETQ. Transcripts of RNA were the source for amplifying TCR beta CDR3 regions. In the first round, RT-PCR was carried out with HTBI primers, and a multiplex PCR formed the second round. TCRdb called the multiplex PCR reads again in MiXCR, with one record for every CDR3 protein. Among hundreds of thousands of distinct CDR3 sequences listed, about two fifths were seen once. Other autoimmune disease, uncontrolled infection, pregnancy and lactation led to exclusion. Orbital computed tomography, thyroid ultrasound, TRAb, serum thyroxine and clinical symptoms formed the basis of diagnosis.

The sequence was collected from an adult man with Graves' ophthalmopathy. The sample comprised peripheral blood. The rearrangement joins TRBV5-1 to TRBJ1-6, with 8 positions matching TRBD1. The CDR3 DNA follows: TGCGCCAGCGCGACAGGGACAGGATCACCCCTCTACTTT. This gives the protein CASATGTGSPLYF.